The 12 T cell receptor beta chains presented below share a single source sample, sequenced in a study of shared clonotypes between healthy human individuals. The table came from immunoSEQ multiplex PCR; TCRdb's copy has only in-frame clones and leaves some out. The sample yields roughly 720,000 clones, around 90% seen once. What was sequenced was memory CD8+ T cells from PBMCs. As to subset: CD45RO+ cells pooled with CCR7-negative TemRA cells. These receptors all stem from a man aged 18 to 35 in good health. Some clones in this sample may be carry-over from other donors' samples.

Regarding this clone: The sample carries other DNA sequences with the same CDR3. The chain carries TRBV5-5 and TRBJ2-7; D call uncertain. Germline-derived CDR1 and CDR2 are SGHKS and YYEKEE (reference sequence). The CDR3 totals 12 residues. V dropped 5 bases and J dropped 4 bases, with 10 bases sitting between them. CDR3 DNA: TGTGCCAGCAGTCTAACCGGGTACGAGCAGTACTTC. Encoded protein: CASSLTGYEQYF.

The rearrangement uses TRBV28 and TRBJ2-7, with a possible D match to TRBD1 (6 bases). V shed 6 bases and J shed 4 bases, with 16 bases lying between them. The CDR3 is 14 amino acids. The germline gives CDR1 MDHEN, CDR2 SYDVKM. The CDR3 nucleotides are TGTGCCAGCAGATTGACAGGCGAAGGATACGAGCAGTACTTC. Amino acid sequence: CASRLTGEGYEQYF.

The gene calls are TRBV5-4 and TRBJ1-3; TRBD1 is a possible D gene (5 bases). The CDR3 runs to 16 residues. Germline CDR1 SGHNT, CDR2 YYREEE (reference sequence). V was trimmed by 3 bases and J by 3 bases, leaving 16 bases between them. CDR3 residues: CASSWGVGGLGNTIYF. The DNA for the CDR3 is TGTGCCAGCAGCTGGGGAGTGGGGGGACTTGGAAACACCATATATTTT.

This chain uses TRBV21-1 with TRBJ1-2; the DNA was not compared with TRBD1, the D call given in the table. TRBV21-1 is termed a pseudogene. The CDR3 sequence is 14 residues long. The CDR3 loop reads CASSKEPTAHGYTF. CDR3 sequence (DNA): TGTGCCAGCAGCAAGGAGCCGACAGCTCATGGCTACACCTTC.

This clone has a count of ten or more. In the same sample, other DNA sequences code for this CDR3. V and J are TRBV6-1 and TRBJ1-4; D may be TRBD1 (5 bases). V dropped 4 bases and J dropped 0 bases, with 9 bases sitting between them. The CDR3 has 15 residues. CDR1 and CDR2 (germline): MNHNS, SASEGT. The CDR3 sequence is CASSGTPATNEKLFF. The DNA for the CDR3 is TGTGCCAGCAGTGGGACACCAGCAACTAATGAAAAACTGTTTTTT.

The chain is built from TRBV15 and TRBJ1-5; a weak D match, TRBD1 (5 bases). Germline CDR1 and CDR2: LNHNV and YYDKDF (reference sequence). There are 15 residues in the CDR3. V shed 0 bases and J shed 7 bases, with 13 bases lying between them. CDR3 nucleotide sequence: TGTGCCACCAGCAGAGATCGGGGGAGGGAGCAGCCCCAGCATTTT. Translated: CATSRDRGREQPQHF. The complete variable domain, with remaining parts taken from reference TRBV15 and TRBJ1-5, reads DAMVIQNPRYQVTQFGKPVTLSCSQTLNHNVMYWYQQKSSQAPKLLFHYYDKDFNNEADTPDNFQSRRPNTSFCFLDIRSPGLGDTAMYLCATSRDRGREQPQHFGDGTRLSIL.

This sequence joins TRBV27 and TRBJ2-1, with D perhaps TRBD2 (6 bases). Trimming took off 7 bases at V and 8 bases at J, with 18 bases between the two ends. Germline V CDR1 and CDR2: MNHEY, SMNVEV (reference sequence). This CDR3 has 14 amino acids. Written as DNA, the CDR3 is TGTGCCAGCACCCCCCGACTAGGTGGGCATGAGCAGTTCTTC. This gives the protein CASTPRLGGHEQFF.

This clone was found once. The chain carries TRBV28 and TRBJ2-2; a possible D gene is TRBD2 (5 bases). Germline-derived CDR1 and CDR2 are MDHEN and SYDVKM. The V gene lost 8 bases and the J gene lost 6 bases, with 22 bases spanning the gap. The CDR3 loop spans 16 amino acids. This CDR3 is CASSSQPGTGPGELFF. CDR3 coding DNA: TGTGCCAGCTCATCCCAACCGGGAACTGGCCCCGGGGAGCTGTTTTTT.

The chain uses TRBV5-1 and TRBJ2-3; 9 nucleotides agree with TRBD2. The CDR3 covers 16 residues. The V segment lost 0 bases and the J segment 3 bases; nucleotides outside the gene matches: 5. Per germline, CDR1 SGHRS and CDR2 YFSETQ. The CDR3 protein is CASSLGGRAGTDTQYF. CDR3 DNA sequence: TGCGCCAGCAGCTTGGGCGGGAGGGCCGGTACAGATACGCAGTATTTT.

This clone came up a few times. The chain employs TRBV6-5 and TRBJ2-1; D is perhaps TRBD1 or TRBD2 (5 bases each). The CDR3 is 15 residues long. The V and J ends lost 3 bases and 4 bases respectively, with 13 bases between them. Germline V gives CDR1 MNHEY, CDR2 SVGAGI. The chain's CDR3 is CASSYLTGPYNEQFF. CDR3 DNA: TGTGCCAGCAGTTATCTGACGGGGCCGTACAATGAGCAGTTCTTC.

This chain uses TRBV28 with TRBJ1-1; D is uncertain. This CDR3 contains 15 residues. Germline lookup yields CDR1 MDHEN and CDR2 SYDVKM. V dropped 7 bases and J dropped 0 bases, with 15 bases sitting between them. The CDR3 nucleotides read TGTGCCAGCACCCCGAGTCGGGCCCTGAACACTGAAGCTTTCTTT. Translating gives CASTPSRALNTEAFF.

The chain has TRBV27 and TRBJ1-2; no definite D call. V gave up 3 bases and J gave up 5 bases, with 16 bases separating them. Per the germline V gene, CDR1 is MNHEY and CDR2 is SMNVEV (reference sequence). The CDR3 is 15 amino acids. In DNA form, the CDR3 reads TGTGCCAGCAGTTTTCTTCCCCCAGGTTCATATGGCTACACCTTC. This gives the protein CASSFLPPGSYGYTF.